This is a list of T cell receptor beta chains from one sample in a study of PD-L1 blockade in urothelial cancer. The method was immunoSEQ multiplex PCR; TCRdb's version includes in-frame clones alone and lacks a portion of them. The top ten hold roughly 0.93% of the sample, which has some 100,000 clones, over 80% seen once. Sequencing used PBMCs, obtained around atezolizumab (anti-PD-L1) treatment. These receptors all come from a woman of 80 years or more with urothelial cancer. The CDR3 runs from the conserved cysteine through the conserved F or W. The D gene is left open where the match is weak. A row's size may be missing; if present it is once, few, many or a size class.

J	V	D	size	DNA	CDR3
TRBJ2-5	TRBV14	-	-	TGTGCCAGCAGCCAAGGGGGCCCTACGGGGACCCAGTACTTC	CASSQGGPTGTQYF
TRBJ2-7	TRBV5-1	TRBD2	-	TGCGCCAGCAGCTTTAGCGGGAGTATCTACGAGCAGTACTTC	CASSFSGSIYEQYF
TRBJ1-1	TRBV2	-	-	TGTGCCAGCAGTGGGGAGGGTTTGGCTTTCTTT	CASSGEGLAFF
TRBJ2-1	TRBV11-3	TRBD2	-	TGTGCCAGCAGCTTAGATGGTGGGACTAGCGATGAGCAGTTCTTC	CASSLDGGTSDEQFF
TRBJ1-2	TRBV30	-	-	TGTGCCTGGAGTCTCCGGTATGGCTACACCTTC	CAWSLRYGYTF
TRBJ1-1	TRBV20-1	TRBD1	few	TGCAGTGCTGAGACAGGGGCTGGGGCTTTCTTT	CSAETGAGAFF
TRBJ2-7	TRBV19	-	-	TGTGCCAGTAGTATCTACCCCGGGGAGTCCGGCGAGCAGTACTTC	CASSIYPGESGEQYF
TRBJ2-6	TRBV29-1	-	-	TGCAGCGTTGCCCTCTCTGGGGCCAACGTCCTGACTTTC	CSVALSGANVLTF
TRBJ2-1	TRBV6-6	-	-	TGTGCCAGCAGTTCTACACGGGATACCTACAATGAGCAGTTCTTC	CASSSTRDTYNEQFF
TRBJ1-2	TRBV10-1	TRBD1	-	TGCGCCAGCAGTGATCCGGACAGGAATTATGGCTACACCTTC	CASSDPDRNYGYTF
TRBJ1-1	TRBV5-1	TRBD1	-	TGCGCCAGCAGCTTGGATCGCCCAGGGGGCACTGAAGCTTTCTTT	CASSLDRPGGTEAFF
TRBJ2-1	TRBV18	TRBD2	few	TGTGCCAGCTCACCACGAGCGGGAGGGCCCCCGGCCTACAATGAGCAGTTCTTC	CASSPRAGGPPAYNEQFF
TRBJ1-5	TRBV7-2	-	-	TGTGCCAGCAGCCCCTCGACAGGTCTAATTCAGCCCCAGCATTTT	CASSPSTGLIQPQHF
TRBJ1-2	TRBV10-3	-	-	TGTGCCATCAGTGATTCAGCCAGGCGGACTGATGGCTACACCTTC	CAISDSARRTDGYTF
TRBJ2-6	TRBV28	-	-	TGTGCCAGCAGTTTAGTGGGGGGTTCTGGGGCCAACGTCCTGACTTTC	CASSLVGGSGANVLTF
TRBJ1-1	TRBV30	-	few	TGTGCCTGGAGTGTCTCCCGGGATTCTGAAGCTTTCTTT	CAWSVSRDSEAFF
TRBJ2-1	TRBV19	TRBD2	-	TGTGCCAGTACCAGGACTAGCGGGAGTAATGAGCAGTTCTTC	CASTRTSGSNEQFF
TRBJ2-5	TRBV2	TRBD2	-	TGTGCCAGCAGTGAGTTTGCGGGAGAAGAGACCCAGTACTTC	CASSEFAGEETQYF
TRBJ2-1	TRBV11-3	TRBD2	-	TGTGCCAGCAGCTCCGGACTAGCGGGGAGGGCGGGGCCCAATGAGCAGTTCTTC	CASSSGLAGRAGPNEQFF
TRBJ2-1	TRBV29-1	-	-	TGCAGCGTTCTTGGACTAAGTAATGAGCAGTTCTTC	CSVLGLSNEQFF
TRBJ1-5	TRBV27	-	-	TGTGCCAGCAGTACTCTAGCAGGCACGCGTCAGCCCCAGCATTTT	CASSTLAGTRQPQHF
TRBJ2-1	TRBV28	TRBD1	-	TGTGCCAGCTTCCTCGGGACAGGGTACAATGAGCAGTTCTTC	CASFLGTGYNEQFF
TRBJ2-7	TRBV7-8	TRBD2	-	TGTGCCAGCAGCCCGGGGGGGTTCTCCTACGAGCAGTACTTC	CASSPGGFSYEQYF
TRBJ1-2	TRBV27	TRBD1	-	TGTGCCAGCAGTTCTTGGACAGGGACCAACTATGGCTACACCTTC	CASSSWTGTNYGYTF